This TCR beta chain is from a study of response to subunit inactivated influenza vaccine. The CDR3 spans 16 residues. Germline loops: CDR1 SGHTA, CDR2 FQGNSA. Trimming at V came to 7 bases and at J to 7 bases, leaving 18 bases not matched to a gene. For this clonotype: Its antigen is unidentified.

Study-level findings and limits: Authors suggested each seasonal flu vaccination may recruit only limited numbers of new T cells.

TCRdb ran MiXCR on the RT-PCR reads and lists one entry per CDR3 protein. The sample lists 550,000 to 600,000 distinct CDR3 sequences, about an eighth occurring once. The chain links TRBV7-2 to TRBJ2-7; the match to TRBD2 covers 8 bases. The TCR originated in a man aged 50-59 years who received an inactivated influenza vaccine. This sample comprised PBMCs from blood, obtained on the day of vaccination. The CDR3 DNA reads as TGTGCCAGCACCCGGGATGCAGGTAGCGGGATAGTAGAGCAGTACTTC. Translated: CASTRDAGSGIVEQYF. Full variable domain (remainder filled in from reference TRBV7-2 and TRBJ2-7): GAGVSQSPSNKVTEKGKDVELRCDPISGHTALYWYRQSLGQGLEFLIYFQGNSAPDKSGLPSDRFSAERTGGSVSTLTIQRTQQEDSAVYLCASTRDAGSGIVEQYFGPGTRLTVT.